Included here is one T cell receptor beta chain sequence, with context. What it binds is not known. These data belong to a study of Graves' ophthalmopathy and Graves' hyperthyroidism. The CDR3 has 16 amino acids. Germline V gives CDR1 SGHRS, CDR2 YFSETQ. The V segment lost 0 bases and the J segment 6 bases; nucleotides outside the gene matches: 6. The study's findings and limits: As the model predicted ophthalmopathy progression, it achieved a sensitivity of 70.59% and a specificity of about 72%. Using 13 signatures, a model distinguished ophthalmopathy from stable hyperthyroidism, reaching about 89% sensitivity and 81.08% specificity. Clonotypes were expanded in thyroid at above 0.001 frequency, and most also appeared in blood.

From RNA, the CDR3 regions of TCR beta chains were amplified and sequenced. Second-round multiplex PCR followed a first-round RT-PCR using HTBI primers. In TCRdb, the multiplex PCR reads were re-called with MiXCR into one record per CDR3 protein. The top ten hold about 8.2% of the sample, which has about 210,000 distinct CDR3 sequences, under 30% seen once. The sequence derives from a man aged 50-60 years with Graves' ophthalmopathy. The V gene is TRBV5-1, the J gene TRBJ2-3; 11 bases fit TRBD2. The sample was peripheral blood. CDR3 sequence reads: CASSLVLAGGTDTQYF. CDR3 DNA sequence: TGCGCCAGCAGCTTGGTTCTAGCGGGAGGAACGGATACGCAGTATTTT.